Sequencing of this TCR beta chain was carried out in a study of CD8+CD57+ T cells in acquired aplastic anemia (dated by TCRdb to the late 2010s). A note on the overall study: On average, sorted CD4+ and CD8+ cells yielded around 3.5 ug of extracted DNA, with a range of roughly 0.17 to 30 ug. Mean read counts for healthy donor samples were about 10.8 million for CD4+ cells and around 11 million for CD8+ cells. Overall results and qualifications from the work: No significant difference in CD8+ Simpson's diversity was found between patients and healthy controls (P=0.060). Approximately 31 CD8+ CDR3 sequences were found in both patients and controls but appeared to be highly expressed in patients and within the immunodominant clones of the patients.

This clonotype was seen at least ten times. There is no known antigen for this receptor. The input lacks base qualities; no much larger clone sits a single base away. Genomic DNA was used as template for profiling of TCR beta VDJ combinations and CDR3 sequences. TCR repertoire sequencing was run on an Illumina HiSeq 2000. In the source study's methods: TRBV/TRBJ rearrangement plots, CDR3 size and DJ length profiles, and Simpson's diversity index were used to assess repertoires. The most abundant DNA sequence in the deep sequencing data was taken as the immunodominant clone. CDR3 amino acid sequences were checked for sharing across subjects and were also compared against the VDJdb database and published repertoires. TCRdb trimmed public reads at Q25 via fastp, called clones via MiXCR and kept in-frame beta chains. A single entry per CDR3 protein holds the most common genes and DNA from its merged rows. The V and J calls reflect TCRdb's pipeline rather than the authors' work. For this sample there are more than 150,000 distinct CDR3 sequences; just over 45% appear just once. The ten largest account for about 2.9% of the sample.

TCR repertoires of sorted CD4+ and CD8+ blood T cells from severe aplastic anemia patients and healthy subjects were deep-sequenced in the study. Ficoll-Paque density gradient centrifugation was used to isolate peripheral blood mononuclear cells. CD4+ and CD8+ T cells were sorted by FACS or magnetic beads before DNA extraction. CDR1 and CDR2, per the germline V gene, are SGHTA and FQGNSA. V drops 5 bases and J drops 1 base, leaving 8 bases in between. There are 13 amino acids in the CDR3, from cysteine to phenylalanine inclusive. Only CDR3 DNA is held: 39 bases, read in frame from base 1. Sequenced: sorted CD4+, CD8+, or CD8+CD57+ T cells (not recorded which) from PBMCs. The sequence came from a human donor in good health. The chain is made from TRBV7-2 and TRBJ1-1, with TRBD1 tentatively as D gene (5 bases match). The CDR3 sequence is CASSTDRNTEAFF. The base sequence is TGTGCCAGCAGCACCGACAGGAACACTGAAGCTTTCTTT.